One sample yielded the 5 T cell receptor beta chains listed below, sequenced in a study of shared clonotypes between healthy human individuals. Clones were sequenced by immunoSEQ multiplex PCR, and TCRdb holds only the in-frame ones, with some missing. Among about 490,000 clones, 79% were seen once, and the ten largest hold around 12%. The specimen was PBMCs. The receptor source for this set is a woman in her thirties or forties in good health. Some clones in this sample may be carry-over from other donors' samples.

The chain carries TRBV7-9 and TRBJ2-3; D unclear. Germline-derived CDR1 and CDR2 are SEHNR and FQNEAQ (reference sequence). Trimming left V 1 base short and J 0 bases short, with 8 bases between. The CDR3 length is 15 residues. The CDR3 DNA sequence: TGTGCCAGCAGCTTAGGGCCAACCAGCACAGATACGCAGTATTTT. This encodes CASSLGPTSTDTQYF.

Turning to this clone: The sample contains more than one DNA sequence encoding this CDR3. This sequence joins TRBV7-8 and TRBJ1-1; D uncertain. Germline values: CDR1 SGHVS, CDR2 FQNEAQ. Trimming removed 1 base at V and 1 base at J, with 7 bases between. The CDR3 has 14 amino acids. The CDR3 loop is CASSLVVGNTEAFF. CDR3 bases: TGTGCCAGCAGCTTAGTGGTGGGGAACACTGAAGCTTTCTTT. Combining the CDR3 with reference TRBV7-8 and TRBJ1-1 gives the whole variable domain GAGVSQSPRYKVAKRGQDVALRCDPISGHVSLFWYQQALGQGPEFLTYFQNEAQLDKSGLPSDRFFAERPEGSVSTLKIQRTQQEDSAVYLCASSLVVGNTEAFFGQGTRLTVV.

The rearrangement links TRBV30 to TRBJ2-3; D ambiguous. Germline-derived CDR1 and CDR2 are GTSNPN and SVGIG (reference sequence). The CDR3 has 13 residues. V lost 3 bases and J lost 1, with 8 bases in between. CDR3 loop: CAWSWVGTDTQYF. DNA of the CDR3: TGTGCCTGGAGCTGGGTGGGCACAGATACGCAGTATTTT.

This clone was seen a single time. The V gene is TRBV6-5, the J gene TRBJ1-5, with D maybe TRBD1 (5 bases). The germline CDR1 and CDR2 sequences are MNHEY and SVGAGI. V lost 5 bases, J lost 9 bases, and 17 bases lay in between. The length of the CDR3 is 14 residues. CDR3 nucleotides: TGTGCCAGCAGTCCCGGGACTTCTTGGGGGCCCCAGCATTTT. This translates into CASSPGTSWGPQHF.

About this clone: Other DNA sequences in the sample encode the same CDR3. The rearrangement links TRBV9 to TRBJ2-5; weak D call: TRBD2 (6 bases). Germline assignment: CDR1 SGDLS and CDR2 YYNGEE. The CDR3 contains 14 residues. Trimming stripped 0 bases from V and 2 bases from J, with 8 bases between. CDR3 bases: TGTGCCAGCAGCGTAGGGGCGGGACAAGAGACCCAGTACTTC. Amino acids: CASSVGAGQETQYF.